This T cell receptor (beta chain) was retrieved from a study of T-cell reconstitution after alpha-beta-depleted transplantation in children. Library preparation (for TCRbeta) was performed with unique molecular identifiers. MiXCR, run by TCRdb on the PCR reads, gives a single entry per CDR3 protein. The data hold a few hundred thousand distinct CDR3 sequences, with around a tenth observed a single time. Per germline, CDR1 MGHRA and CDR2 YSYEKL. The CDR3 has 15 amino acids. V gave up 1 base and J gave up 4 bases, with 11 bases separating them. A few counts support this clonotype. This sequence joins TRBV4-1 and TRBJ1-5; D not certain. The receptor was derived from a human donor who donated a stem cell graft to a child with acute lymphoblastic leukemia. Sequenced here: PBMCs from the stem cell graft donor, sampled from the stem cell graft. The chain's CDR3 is CASSQVGSRNQPQHF. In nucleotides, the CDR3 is TGCGCCAGCAGCCAAGTGGGCAGTCGTAATCAGCCCCAGCATTTT.